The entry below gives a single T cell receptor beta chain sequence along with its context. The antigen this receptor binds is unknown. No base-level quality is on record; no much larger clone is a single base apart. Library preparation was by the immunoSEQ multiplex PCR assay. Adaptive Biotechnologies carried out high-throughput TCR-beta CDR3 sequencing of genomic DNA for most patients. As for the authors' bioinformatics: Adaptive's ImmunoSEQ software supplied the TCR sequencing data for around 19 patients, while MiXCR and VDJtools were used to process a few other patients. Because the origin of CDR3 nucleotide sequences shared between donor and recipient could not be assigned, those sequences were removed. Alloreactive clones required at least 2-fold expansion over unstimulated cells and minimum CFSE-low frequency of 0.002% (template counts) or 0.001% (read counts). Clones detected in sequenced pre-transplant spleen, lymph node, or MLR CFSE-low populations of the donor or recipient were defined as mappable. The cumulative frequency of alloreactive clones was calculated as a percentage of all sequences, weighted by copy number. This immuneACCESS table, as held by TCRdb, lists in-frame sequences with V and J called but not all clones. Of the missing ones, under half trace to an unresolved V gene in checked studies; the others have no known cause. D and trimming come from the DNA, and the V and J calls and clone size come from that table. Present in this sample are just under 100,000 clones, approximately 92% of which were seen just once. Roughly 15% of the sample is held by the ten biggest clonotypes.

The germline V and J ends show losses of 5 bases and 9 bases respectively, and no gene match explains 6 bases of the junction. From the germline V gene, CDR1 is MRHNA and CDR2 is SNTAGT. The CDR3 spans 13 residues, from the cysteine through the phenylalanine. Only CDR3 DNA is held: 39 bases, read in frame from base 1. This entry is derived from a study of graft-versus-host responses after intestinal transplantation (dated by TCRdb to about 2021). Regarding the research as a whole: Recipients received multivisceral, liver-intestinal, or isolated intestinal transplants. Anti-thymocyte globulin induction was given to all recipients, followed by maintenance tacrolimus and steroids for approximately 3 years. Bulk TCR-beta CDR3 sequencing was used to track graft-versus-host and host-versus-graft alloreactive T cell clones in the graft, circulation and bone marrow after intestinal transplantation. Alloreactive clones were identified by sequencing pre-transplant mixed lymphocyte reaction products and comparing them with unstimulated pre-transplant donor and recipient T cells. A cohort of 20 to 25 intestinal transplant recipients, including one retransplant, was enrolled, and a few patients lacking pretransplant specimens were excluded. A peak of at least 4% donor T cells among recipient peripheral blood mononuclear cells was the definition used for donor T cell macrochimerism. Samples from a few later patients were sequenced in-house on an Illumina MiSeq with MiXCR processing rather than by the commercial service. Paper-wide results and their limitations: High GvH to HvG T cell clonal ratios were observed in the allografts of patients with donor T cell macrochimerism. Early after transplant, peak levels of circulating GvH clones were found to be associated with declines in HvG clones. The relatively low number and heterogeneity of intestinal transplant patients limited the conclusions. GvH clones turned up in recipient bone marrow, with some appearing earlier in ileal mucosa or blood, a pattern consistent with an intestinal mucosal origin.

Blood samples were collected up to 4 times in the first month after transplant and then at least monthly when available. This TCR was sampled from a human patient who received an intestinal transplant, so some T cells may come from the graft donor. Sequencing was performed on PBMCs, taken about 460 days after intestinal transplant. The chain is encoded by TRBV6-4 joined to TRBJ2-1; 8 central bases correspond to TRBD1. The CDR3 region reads CASSYNRGTEQFF. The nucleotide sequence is TGTGCCAGCAGTTATAACAGGGGGACTGAGCAGTTCTTC.